This is a list of T cell receptor beta chains from one sample in a study of OX40 agonist ivuxolimab in advanced cancers. The data were produced by immunoSEQ multiplex PCR, yet TCRdb's version contains in-frame clones alone and is incomplete. This sample carries around 69,000 clones, just over 85% of them seen once, and the ten largest clones take roughly 3%. Source: CD4+ or CD8+ T cells sorted from blood, taken in a trial of the OX40 agonist ivuxolimab. These receptor sequences come from an adult with an advanced solid tumor such as melanoma, head and neck, liver or kidney cancer. The CDR3 runs from the conserved cysteine through the conserved F or W.

J	V	CDR3
TRBJ1-2	TRBV2	CASPVGTGNYGYTF
TRBJ1-1	TRBV5-6	CASSSGPGGTEAFF
TRBJ2-6	TRBV6-6	CASSNGQAGANVLTF
TRBJ2-1	TRBV5-1	CASSLQGGVWEQFF
TRBJ1-1	TRBV19	CASSIAGQGTEAFF
TRBJ2-3	TRBV9	CASSVEGTRTDTQYF
TRBJ2-5	TRBV7-9	CGGSGGAQETQYF
TRBJ1-5	TRBV19	CASSIPNQPQHF
TRBJ1-1	TRBV21-1	CATATMNTEAFF
TRBJ1-1	TRBV12-1	CATAGGRAEAFF
TRBJ2-7	TRBV2	CASKYATGANYEQYF
TRBJ2-7	TRBV28	CASSEWTGSYEQYF
TRBJ1-2	TRBV7-9	CASSLGGTATYGYTF
TRBJ1-1	TRBV14	CASSQADRGFGNTEAFF
TRBJ1-3	TRBV6-1	CASFFGSGNTIYF
TRBJ1-1	TRBV30	CAWSGGGATEAFF
TRBJ2-1	TRBV5-1	CASSTTGGPEQFF
TRBJ1-2	TRBV7-9	CASSLAGRKGYTF
TRBJ2-1	TRBV7-2	CASSQGGLQQFF
TRBJ2-1	TRBV10-1	CASSEGGLAGNSYNEQFF
TRBJ1-1	TRBV7-2	CASSSRTGELEAFF
TRBJ2-7	TRBV5-1	CASSLEATSYEQYF
TRBJ2-1	TRBV11-2	CASSLDRESYNEQFF
TRBJ2-3	TRBV5-1	CASSPGLNAPSTDTQYF
TRBJ2-7	TRBV14	CASSQVGFGYEQYF
TRBJ1-5	TRBV19	CASSIDRDQPQHF
TRBJ2-7	TRBV5-1	CASSMGLAGTYEQYF
TRBJ1-1	TRBV2	CASRATGDTEAFF
TRBJ2-5	TRBV27	CAILGNRKETQYF
TRBJ2-3	TRBV5-4	CASSLPGERTDTQYF
TRBJ1-4	TRBV7-7	CASSPPRDRRSEKLFF
TRBJ2-7	TRBV6-6	CASSPPKGAHEQYF
TRBJ2-7	TRBV18	CASSLDSRAYEQYF
TRBJ2-7	TRBV7-9	CASSRGQRVSSYEQYF
TRBJ2-3	TRBV7-3	CASSFGAAPSTDTQYF
TRBJ2-5	TRBV5-1	CASSEGGEPQETQYF
TRBJ2-7	TRBV2	CASSERGYEQYF
TRBJ2-2	TRBV7-6	CASSLSGPTGELFF
TRBJ2-2	TRBV6-5	CASTWTGGMAGELFF
TRBJ1-3	TRBV2	CASRDRGRLDPTYF
TRBJ1-1	TRBV7-8	CASSPGQGTEAFF
TRBJ2-6	TRBV30	CAWSVGAGANVLTF
TRBJ1-1	TRBV11-3	CASSFGYEAFF
TRBJ1-6	TRBV6-4	CASSGHQVRDSPLHF
TRBJ1-3	TRBV10-2	CASTDRGSSNTIYF
TRBJ1-5	TRBV7-9	CASSRTGESNQPQHF